This is a list of T cell receptor beta chains from one sample in a study of T-cell reconstitution after alpha-beta-depleted transplantation in children. TCRdb redid the calling of the PCR reads with MiXCR, one entry per CDR3 protein. The data contain a few hundred thousand distinct CDR3 sequences, around 10% of them singletons. The sequences come from PBMCs from the stem cell graft donor, collected from the stem cell graft. Source of these receptors: a human donor who donated a stem cell graft to a child with acute lymphoblastic leukemia. Both conserved end residues are part of each CDR3. Each record gives: V gene, CDR3 protein.

v_gene: TRBV20-1
CDR3aa: CSAIPIGLLNYGYTF

v_gene: TRBV5-6
CDR3aa: CASSPSWRSITEAFF

v_gene: TRBV13
CDR3aa: CASSLGSSGVTYNEQFF

v_gene: TRBV7-9
CDR3aa: CASSSYRAGYTF

v_gene: TRBV12-3/TRBV12-4
CDR3aa: CASSTGQLQPQHF

v_gene: TRBV7-9
CDR3aa: CASSARGGGGSYEQYF

v_gene: TRBV19
CDR3aa: CASSIRGRNQPQHF

v_gene: TRBV12-3/TRBV12-4
CDR3aa: CASSLSGLRNIQYF

v_gene: TRBV20-1
CDR3aa: CSAQGRSQHF

v_gene: TRBV19
CDR3aa: CASSTGPEAFF

v_gene: TRBV3-1
CDR3aa: CASSQAWRSWGYHYGYTF

v_gene: TRBV24-1
CDR3aa: CATSGSWGGNEQFF

v_gene: TRBV7-9
CDR3aa: CASSLRTGRNSPLHF

v_gene: TRBV6-5
CDR3aa: CASSYKWDWGDSPLHF

v_gene: TRBV5-1
CDR3aa: CASSLAGIGISEQFF

v_gene: TRBV7-2
CDR3aa: CASSPTPGGTGELFF

v_gene: TRBV28
CDR3aa: CASPDRNTGELFF

v_gene: TRBV7-9
CDR3aa: CASSSDLAGGEQYF

v_gene: TRBV12-3/TRBV12-4
CDR3aa: CASSLALAGVEQYF

v_gene: TRBV5-1
CDR3aa: CASSLGDSGGTEAFF

v_gene: TRBV7-9
CDR3aa: CASSLERASYNEQFF

v_gene: TRBV9
CDR3aa: CASSWTSGRSADTQYF

v_gene: TRBV20-1
CDR3aa: CSARGRGVTNYGYTF

v_gene: TRBV2
CDR3aa: CASTPSRTEAFF

v_gene: TRBV7-3
CDR3aa: CASSRERGVAYNEQFF

v_gene: TRBV5-6
CDR3aa: CASSLASSYEQYF

v_gene: TRBV7-2
CDR3aa: CASSGAGFGWETQYF

v_gene: TRBV20-1
CDR3aa: CSAGTVEAYEQYF

v_gene: TRBV19
CDR3aa: CASMDGTGIVDTQYF

v_gene: TRBV19
CDR3aa: CASSIGQGMNTEAFF

v_gene: TRBV7-9
CDR3aa: CASSLEGPEQFF

v_gene: TRBV5-1
CDR3aa: CASSFVGVSSYEQYF

v_gene: TRBV5-1
CDR3aa: CASREGSYNSPLHF

v_gene: TRBV7-9
CDR3aa: CASSLVGEKLFF

v_gene: TRBV20-1
CDR3aa: CSARDWAPGGSPLHF

v_gene: TRBV18
CDR3aa: CASSPGTDKNQPQHF

v_gene: TRBV6-5
CDR3aa: CASSYSVGVNTEAFF

v_gene: TRBV12-3/TRBV12-4
CDR3aa: CASSPLSQPQHF

v_gene: TRBV20-1
CDR3aa: CSASVRWQDYEQYF

v_gene: TRBV28
CDR3aa: CASSPGSGRADHEQYF

v_gene: TRBV20-1
CDR3aa: CSARGGEETQYF

v_gene: TRBV7-9
CDR3aa: CASSFGGNQPQHF

v_gene: TRBV7-9
CDR3aa: CASSLAVANNEQFF

v_gene: TRBV12-3/TRBV12-4
CDR3aa: CASGVDQPQHF

v_gene: TRBV28
CDR3aa: CASSLWDRGTEAFF

v_gene: TRBV27
CDR3aa: CASGRKGGGPQHF

v_gene: TRBV10-3
CDR3aa: CAISERAYYEQYF

v_gene: TRBV11-2
CDR3aa: CASSLGGPQGWDPDNEQFF

v_gene: TRBV20-1
CDR3aa: CSVAGQKETQYF

v_gene: TRBV20-1
CDR3aa: CSASGTVSNQPQHF

v_gene: TRBV7-9
CDR3aa: CASSLRGGDRVRREQYF

v_gene: TRBV4-3
CDR3aa: CASSQDLAGLSGNTIYF

v_gene: TRBV9
CDR3aa: CASSVGSRSTEAFF

v_gene: TRBV4-3
CDR3aa: CASSPARLGNEQFF

v_gene: TRBV6-2/TRBV6-3
CDR3aa: CASSVGRAGGDTQYF

v_gene: TRBV4-1
CDR3aa: CASSQARGGEQYF

v_gene: TRBV27
CDR3aa: CASRRGLAANTGELFF

v_gene: TRBV12-3/TRBV12-4
CDR3aa: CASSFWQATTEAFF

v_gene: TRBV20-1
CDR3aa: CSARLQGPPASYEQYF

v_gene: TRBV9
CDR3aa: CASSVGIAGVPYEQYF